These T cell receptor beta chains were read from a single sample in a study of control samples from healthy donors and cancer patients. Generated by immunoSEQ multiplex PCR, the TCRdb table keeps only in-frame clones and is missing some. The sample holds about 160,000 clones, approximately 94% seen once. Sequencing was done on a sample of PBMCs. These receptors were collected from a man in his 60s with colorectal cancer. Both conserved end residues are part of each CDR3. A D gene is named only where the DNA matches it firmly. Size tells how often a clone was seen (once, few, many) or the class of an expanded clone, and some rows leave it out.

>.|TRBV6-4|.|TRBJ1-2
CASSDSKGSYGYTF
TGTGCCAGCAGTGACTCGAAGGGTAGCTATGGCTACACCTTC
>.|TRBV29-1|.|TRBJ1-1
CSVGLSRAEAFF
TGCAGCGTTGGTCTTTCAAGGGCTGAAGCTTTCTTT
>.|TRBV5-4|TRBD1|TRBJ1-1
CASSYPGTGNTEAFF
TGTGCCAGCAGCTACCCCGGGACAGGGAACACTGAAGCTTTCTTT
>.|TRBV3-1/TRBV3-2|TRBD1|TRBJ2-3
CASSQGWDRGFSPSPDTQYF
TGTGCCAGCAGCCAAGGTTGGGACAGGGGTTTCTCACCGTCCCCAGATACGCAGTATTTT
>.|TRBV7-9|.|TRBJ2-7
CASSLQGQKRGAYEQYF
TGTGCCAGCAGCCTCCAAGGACAGAAAAGGGGTGCCTACGAGCAGTACTTC
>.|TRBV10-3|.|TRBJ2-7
CAISETLTEGPEQYF
TGTGCCATCAGTGAGACCCTGACAGAAGGCCCCGAGCAGTACTTC
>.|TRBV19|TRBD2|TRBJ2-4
CASSPRTSTLGAKNIQYF
TGTGCCAGTAGTCCTCGGACTAGCACCCTGGGAGCCAAAAACATTCAGTACTTC
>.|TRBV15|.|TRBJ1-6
CATSRDHNSPLHF
TGTGCCACCAGCAGAGACCATAATTCACCCCTCCACTTT
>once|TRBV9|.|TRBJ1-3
CASSVGGRPSGNTIYF
TGTGCCAGCAGCGTAGGGGGCAGACCTTCTGGAAACACCATATATTTT
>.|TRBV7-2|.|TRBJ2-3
CASSFQGITDTQYF
TGTGCCAGCAGCTTCCAGGGGATCACAGATACGCAGTATTTT
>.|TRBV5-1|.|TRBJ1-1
CASARTENTEAFF
TGCGCCAGCGCCCGAACAGAGAACACTGAAGCTTTCTTT
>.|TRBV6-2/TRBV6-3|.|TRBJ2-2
CASSPAQGGTGELFF
TGTGCCAGCAGCCCTGCCCAGGGCGGCACCGGGGAGCTGTTTTTT
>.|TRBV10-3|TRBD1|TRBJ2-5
CAIKGTGRETQYF
TGTGCCATCAAAGGGACAGGCCGAGAGACCCAGTACTTC
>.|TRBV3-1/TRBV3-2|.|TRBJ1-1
CASSQVRNTEAFF
TGTGCCAGCAGCCAAGTCCGGAACACTGAAGCTTTCTTT
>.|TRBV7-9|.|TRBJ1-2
CASSLVGEDYGYTF
TGTGCCAGCAGCTTAGTCGGGGAGGACTATGGCTACACCTTC
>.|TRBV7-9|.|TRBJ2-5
CASSLGQSQETQYF
TGTGCCAGCAGCTTAGGACAGTCTCAAGAGACCCAGTACTTC
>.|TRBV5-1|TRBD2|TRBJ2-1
CASSLVRGGPNEQFF
TGCGCCAGCAGCTTGGTTCGGGGGGGCCCCAATGAGCAGTTCTTC
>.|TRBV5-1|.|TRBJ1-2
CASSLVGNYGYTF
TGCGCCAGCAGCTTGGTGGGTAACTATGGCTACACCTTC
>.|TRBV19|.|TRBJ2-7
CASSINSYEQYF
TGTGCCAGTAGTATAAATTCCTACGAGCAGTACTTC